The rows below give T cell receptor beta chains drawn from one sample of a study of PD-1 blockade in mismatch repair-deficient tumors. Which antigens these TCRs recognize remains unknown. TCRdb keeps only in-frame clones here, not all; method: immunoSEQ multiplex PCR. This sample has several thousand clones, with over 75% found just once. The specimen was cells cultured in vitro, collected from a patient treated with pembrolizumab. Receptors originate from an adult with mismatch repair-deficient cancer. Each CDR3 is given with its conserved first and last residue. The order of the fields is J gene, clone size, D gene, V gene, CDR3 protein, CDR3 DNA. The D gene is left open where the match is weak. Clone size is stated in some rows and not others, as once, few, many or a class when expanded.

J: TRBJ2-7; size: -; D: -; V: TRBV29-1; CDR3: CSVAGGTPYEQYF; DNA: TGCAGCGTTGCTGGTGGGACACCCTACGAGCAGTACTTC
J: TRBJ1-2; size: -; D: -; V: TRBV7-6; CDR3: CASSLSSGYGYTF; DNA: TGTGCCAGCAGCTTATCGTCCGGCTATGGCTACACCTTC
J: TRBJ2-3; size: once; D: -; V: TRBV2; CDR3: CASSAQATDTQYF; DNA: TGTGCCAGCAGTGCGCAGGCTACAGATACGCAGTATTTT
J: TRBJ2-5; size: -; D: -; V: TRBV7-9; CDR3: CASSLGVLQETQYF; DNA: TGTGCCAGCAGCTTAGGGGTGCTCCAAGAGACCCAGTACTTC
J: TRBJ2-5; size: -; D: -; V: TRBV11-2; CDR3: CASSLYRIEETQYF; DNA: TGTGCCAGCAGCTTATACAGGATAGAAGAGACCCAGTACTTC
J: TRBJ2-3; size: -; D: -; V: TRBV25-1; CDR3: CASGLGPDTQYF; DNA: TGTGCCAGCGGGCTAGGCCCAGATACGCAGTATTTT
J: TRBJ1-5; size: -; D: TRBD1; V: TRBV27; CDR3: CASSLSPGGRGQPQHF; DNA: TGTGCCAGCAGTTTATCACCAGGGGGAAGGGGTCAGCCCCAGCATTTT
J: TRBJ1-2; size: -; D: TRBD1; V: TRBV5-4; CDR3: CASRITGGWDGYTF; DNA: TGTGCCAGCAGGATCACAGGGGGCTGGGATGGCTACACCTTC
J: TRBJ1-2; size: once; D: -; V: TRBV5-1; CDR3: CASSYTSNYGYTF; DNA: TGCGCCAGCAGTTACACTTCTAACTATGGCTACACCTTC
J: TRBJ1-2; size: -; D: -; V: TRBV6-1; CDR3: CASSGLTANYGYTF; DNA: TGTGCCAGCAGTGGCCTGACGGCTAACTATGGCTACACCTTC
J: TRBJ2-1; size: -; D: TRBD2; V: TRBV11-1; CDR3: CASSRLAGAYNEQFF; DNA: TGTGCCAGCAGCCGACTAGCGGGAGCGTACAATGAGCAGTTCTTC
J: TRBJ2-7; size: -; D: TRBD2; V: TRBV29-1; CDR3: CSVSTSGGLGYF; DNA: TGCAGCGTGTCGACAAGCGGGGGACTGGGGTACTTC
J: TRBJ2-7; size: -; D: -; V: TRBV2; CDR3: CASSEVTDGTYEQYF; DNA: TGTGCCAGCAGTGAAGTGACGGATGGAACCTACGAGCAGTACTTC
J: TRBJ1-5; size: -; D: -; V: TRBV19; CDR3: CASSASQPQHF; DNA: TGTGCCAGTAGTGCGAGCCAGCCCCAGCATTTT
J: TRBJ2-3; size: -; D: -; V: TRBV4-1; CDR3: CASRGTGRTDTQYF; DNA: TGCGCCAGCCGCGGGACTGGACGCACAGATACGCAGTATTTT
J: TRBJ2-1; size: -; D: -; V: TRBV28; CDR3: CASSYPNEQFF; DNA: TGTGCCAGCAGTTACCCCAATGAGCAGTTCTTC
J: TRBJ1-3; size: -; D: TRBD1; V: TRBV7-2; CDR3: CASSLGTGASSGNTIYF; DNA: TGTGCCAGCAGCTTAGGGACAGGGGCTAGCTCTGGAAACACCATATATTTT
J: TRBJ1-1; size: -; D: TRBD1; V: TRBV5-1; CDR3: CASSPGTVNTEAFF; DNA: TGCGCCAGCAGCCCTGGGACAGTGAACACTGAAGCTTTCTTT
J: TRBJ2-5; size: -; D: -; V: TRBV6-5; CDR3: CASSSLYRLETQYF; DNA: TGTGCCAGCAGTAGTTTATACAGGCTAGAGACCCAGTACTTC
J: TRBJ2-7; size: -; D: -; V: TRBV5-4; CDR3: CASSLPGPRSSYEQYF; DNA: TGTGCCAGCAGCTTGCCCGGGCCTAGGAGCTCCTACGAGCAGTACTTC
J: TRBJ2-1; size: -; D: -; V: TRBV9; CDR3: CASSVWGYNEQFF; DNA: TGTGCCAGCAGCGTTTGGGGTTACAATGAGCAGTTCTTC
J: TRBJ2-1; size: -; D: TRBD2; V: TRBV5-1; CDR3: CASSLSGSSYNEQFF; DNA: TGCGCCAGCAGCTTGAGCGGGAGCTCCTACAATGAGCAGTTCTTC
J: TRBJ2-5; size: -; D: TRBD2; V: TRBV6-4; CDR3: CASSFFDSGALEQYF; DNA: TGTGCCAGCAGTTTTTTTGATAGCGGGGCGCTTGAGCAGTACTTC
J: TRBJ1-5; size: -; D: TRBD1; V: TRBV27; CDR3: CASRGTGEQPQHF; DNA: TGTGCCAGCAGAGGGACAGGGGAACAGCCCCAGCATTTT
J: TRBJ2-7; size: -; D: TRBD1; V: TRBV28; CDR3: CASRTGVREQYF; DNA: TGTGCCAGCAGGACAGGGGTTAGAGAGCAGTACTTC
J: TRBJ1-1; size: -; D: -; V: TRBV29-1; CDR3: CSVDPRAWRNTEAFF; DNA: TGCAGCGTTGATCCGAGGGCCTGGAGGAACACTGAAGCTTTCTTT
J: TRBJ1-5; size: -; D: TRBD1; V: TRBV19; CDR3: CASSTTGRFNQPQHF; DNA: TGTGCCAGTAGTACGACAGGGCGATTCAATCAGCCCCAGCATTTT
J: TRBJ2-3; size: -; D: -; V: TRBV2; CDR3: CASSDRQGSGDTQYF; DNA: TGTGCCAGCAGTGATAGGCAGGGGTCAGGGGATACGCAGTATTTT
J: TRBJ2-6; size: few; D: -; V: TRBV19; CDR3: CASSIRGSGANVLTF; DNA: TGTGCCAGTAGTATAAGGGGGTCTGGGGCCAACGTCCTGACTTTC
J: TRBJ1-2; size: -; D: TRBD1; V: TRBV27; CDR3: CASRRGTELNYGYTF; DNA: TGTGCCAGCAGACGTGGGACAGAGCTTAACTATGGCTACACCTTC
J: TRBJ1-2; size: once; D: -; V: TRBV29-1; CDR3: CSVRTENYGYTF; DNA: TGCAGCGTTCGGACAGAAAACTATGGCTACACCTTC
J: TRBJ1-5; size: -; D: TRBD1; V: TRBV29-1; CDR3: CSVTGTGGAGQPQHF; DNA: TGCAGCGTTACCGGGACAGGGGGCGCGGGTCAGCCCCAGCATTTT
J: TRBJ1-2; size: once; D: -; V: TRBV5-4; CDR3: CASSLGGNYGYTF; DNA: TGTGCCAGCAGCTTGGGGGGTAATTATGGCTACACCTTC
J: TRBJ2-1; size: -; D: TRBD1; V: TRBV19; CDR3: CASSRGQLYNEQFF; DNA: TGTGCCAGTAGCCGGGGACAGCTTTACAATGAGCAGTTCTTC
J: TRBJ2-1; size: -; D: -; V: TRBV6-5; CDR3: CASSPDSTYYNEQFF; DNA: TGTGCCAGCAGTCCCGACAGTACGTACTACAATGAGCAGTTCTTC
J: TRBJ1-1; size: -; D: -; V: TRBV28; CDR3: CASSFGTPNTEAFF; DNA: TGTGCCAGCAGTTTCGGGACACCTAACACTGAAGCTTTCTTT
J: TRBJ2-7; size: -; D: TRBD2; V: TRBV2; CDR3: CASKPNLAGSYEQYF; DNA: TGTGCCAGCAAGCCAAACCTAGCGGGGTCCTACGAGCAGTACTTC
J: TRBJ2-7; size: -; D: -; V: TRBV2; CDR3: CASSENRDSYEQYF; DNA: TGTGCCAGCAGTGAAAACAGGGACTCCTACGAGCAGTACTTC
J: TRBJ2-5; size: -; D: -; V: TRBV7-9; CDR3: CASSFLSQETQYF; DNA: TGTGCCAGCAGCTTCCTTTCCCAAGAGACCCAGTACTTC
J: TRBJ2-2; size: -; D: TRBD2; V: TRBV28; CDR3: CASVLAETGGELFF; DNA: TGTGCCAGCGTACTAGCGGAGACCGGCGGGGAGCTGTTTTTT
J: TRBJ2-5; size: -; D: TRBD2; V: TRBV4-2; CDR3: CASNQPSSSGMAETQYF; DNA: TGTGCCAGCAACCAACCGTCGTCTAGCGGGATGGCAGAGACCCAGTACTTC
J: TRBJ2-1; size: few; D: -; V: TRBV27; CDR3: CASSLDAISSYNEQFF; DNA: TGTGCCAGCAGTTTAGACGCAATTAGCTCCTACAATGAGCAGTTCTTC
J: TRBJ1-5; size: -; D: -; V: TRBV28; CDR3: CASSLRGAGQPQHF; DNA: TGTGCCAGCAGTTTACGGGGGGCAGGTCAGCCCCAGCATTTT
J: TRBJ2-7; size: -; D: TRBD2; V: TRBV4-1; CDR3: CASSQAPTGGTSYEQYF; DNA: TGCGCCAGCAGCCAAGCTCCGACGGGGGGAACTTCCTACGAGCAGTACTTC
J: TRBJ1-1; size: -; D: -; V: TRBV7-8; CDR3: CASSLAGQTPNTEAFF; DNA: TGTGCCAGCAGCTTAGCAGGACAGACTCCGAACACTGAAGCTTTCTTT
J: TRBJ2-5; size: once; D: TRBD1; V: TRBV5-4; CDR3: CASSDAPGQGLKGETQYF; DNA: TGTGCCAGCAGCGACGCTCCGGGACAGGGTTTAAAGGGGGAGACCCAGTACTTC
J: TRBJ1-5; size: -; D: -; V: TRBV6-1; CDR3: CASGPGSMGPQHF; DNA: TGTGCCAGCGGCCCAGGGTCGATGGGGCCCCAGCATTTT
J: TRBJ2-1; size: once; D: -; V: TRBV5-1; CDR3: CASSLEGNRYNEQFF; DNA: TGCGCCAGCAGCTTGGAAGGAAATAGATACAATGAGCAGTTCTTC
J: TRBJ2-1; size: -; D: TRBD1; V: TRBV28; CDR3: CASSWTGGRNEQFF; DNA: TGTGCCAGCAGTTGGACAGGGGGCCGGAATGAGCAGTTCTTC
J: TRBJ2-5; size: -; D: -; V: TRBV12-5; CDR3: CASGSRPLQETQYF; DNA: TGTGCTAGTGGTTCCCGACCGCTCCAAGAGACCCAGTACTTC
J: TRBJ2-3; size: -; D: TRBD2; V: TRBV27; CDR3: CASRKTSGSRSDTQYF; DNA: TGTGCCAGCAGGAAAACTAGCGGGAGCCGTTCAGATACGCAGTATTTT